Each of the 22 T cell receptor beta chains below was sequenced from the same sample in a study of OX40 agonist ivuxolimab in advanced cancers. Using immunoSEQ multiplex PCR, the repertoire was profiled, and TCRdb retains in-frame clones only, with some absent. The sample contains tens of thousands of clones, 75% to 90% of which appear only once. The source was CD4+ or CD8+ T cells sorted from blood, collected in a trial of the OX40 agonist ivuxolimab. Receptors originate from an adult with an advanced solid tumor such as melanoma, head and neck, liver or kidney cancer.

The genes are TRBV7-9 and TRBJ2-5; TRBD2 matches at 9 bases. Trimming took 5 bases from V and 5 from J; bases not matched to a gene: 9. The CDR3 extends over 15 amino acids. Germline CDR1 and CDR2: SEHNR and FQNEAQ (reference sequence). The CDR3 sequence is CASSPFSGGFETQYF. The CDR3 DNA follows: TGTGCCAGCAGCCCCTTTAGCGGGGGCTTCGAGACCCAGTACTTC.

The V gene is TRBV9, the J gene TRBJ1-1; D might be TRBD1 (5 bases). The V gene lost 0 bases and the J gene lost 0 bases, with 12 bases spanning the gap. Looked up from germline, CDR1 is SGDLS and CDR2 is YYNGEE. The CDR3 is 16 residues long. The CDR3: CASSVGWQGLNTEAFF. In DNA form, the CDR3 reads TGTGCCAGCAGCGTAGGTTGGCAGGGATTGAACACTGAAGCTTTCTTT.

V gene TRBV27 combines with J gene TRBJ2-7; no definite D call. Germline V lookup: CDR1 MNHEY, CDR2 SMNVEV (reference sequence). V lost 0 bases, J lost 3 bases, and 12 bases lay in between. The CDR3 contains 15 residues. The CDR3 DNA sequence: TGTGCCAGCAGTTTATCTTTCGGGTATTTCTACGAGCAGTACTTC. Residues: CASSLSFGYFYEQYF.

The chain employs TRBV4-3 and TRBJ2-5; 8 bases fit TRBD2. CDR3 length: 14 residues. Germline CDR1 is LGHNA and CDR2 is YSLEER. The J segment lost 4 bases and the V segment lost 1 base, leaving 2 bases of the junction unmatched. Here the CDR3 DNA reads TGCGCCAGCAGCCAAGCGGGAGGGCCAGAGACCCAGTACTTC. It encodes CASSQAGGPETQYF.

This chain uses TRBV4-1 with TRBJ2-2, with 8 bases identical to TRBD1. This CDR3 spans 15 amino acids. V trimming: 1 base; J trimming: 11 bases; junction bases outside the gene matches: 9. Germline V CDR1 and CDR2: MGHRA, YSYEKL. The CDR3 DNA reads as TGCGCCAGCAGCCAAGGGGGGACAGGACTCGGAGAGCTGTTTTTT. Amino acid sequence: CASSQGGTGLGELFF.

This clone is classed as medium-sized. This chain joins TRBV28 and TRBJ1-2; TRBD1 is a possible D gene (6 bases). V lost 4 bases and J lost 4, with 22 bases in between. The CDR3 is 17 residues long. From germline, CDR1 is MDHEN and CDR2 SYDVKM. The CDR3 DNA sequence: TGTGCCAGCAGTTCCACGACGACAGGTCTACAGGGCTATGGCTACACCTTC. It codes for CASSSTTTGLQGYGYTF.

The chain combines TRBV27 with TRBJ1-1; no clear D. Trimming took 0 bases from V and 2 from J, leaving 7 bases between them. Looked up from germline, CDR1 is MNHEY and CDR2 is SMNVEV (reference sequence). The CDR3 loop spans 14 amino acids. CDR3 DNA sequence: TGTGCCAGCAGTTTATCGATGGGTAACACTGAAGCTTTCTTT. It specifies CASSLSMGNTEAFF.

This sequence joins TRBV29-1 and TRBJ2-1; TRBD2 matches at 7 bases. Unmatched junction bases numbered 7, after V lost 7 bases and J lost 1 base. CDR1 and CDR2 from the germline V gene are SQVTM and ANQGSEA. CDR3 size: 14 residues. The CDR3 reads CSAITSDSYNEQFF. CDR3 bases: TGCAGCGCCATAACTAGCGATTCCTACAATGAGCAGTTCTTC.

This clone was observed a single time. The chain combines TRBV27 with TRBJ2-7, with D possibly being TRBD1 (6 bases). Germline V gene lookup returns CDR1 MNHEY and CDR2 SMNVEV (reference sequence). CDR3 size: 15 residues. V was cut by 4 bases and J by 4 bases, with 17 bases left in between. CDR3 in DNA: TGTGCCAGCAGTTCGTCCCGGGACACATTATACGAGCAGTACTTC. Protein: CASSSSRDTLYEQYF.

V is TRBV5-1 and J is TRBJ2-7; 9 nucleotides agree with TRBD1. Germline V gene data show CDR1 as SGHRS and CDR2 as YFSETQ. J gave up 4 bases and V 6 bases, and 8 bases lay outside the gene matches. This CDR3 has 14 amino acids. The CDR3 DNA reads TGCGCCAGCACCGGGACAGGGCAAGGATACGAGCAGTACTTC. It yields the protein CASTGTGQGYEQYF.

V and J are TRBV7-9 and TRBJ2-6; unclear D gene. Trimming left V 4 bases short and J 2 bases short, with 12 bases between. The CDR3 runs to 16 residues. CDR1 is SEHNR, CDR2 FQNEAQ, per germline (reference sequence). In nucleotides, the CDR3 is TGTGCCAGCAGCTCGACAAAAACAGCTGGGGCCAACGTCCTGACTTTC. It translates to CASSSTKTAGANVLTF.

The rearrangement uses TRBV7-2 and TRBJ2-7; D remains ambiguous. Trimming shortened V by 1 base and J by 2 bases, and 12 bases separated the two germline ends. The CDR3 runs to 15 residues. The germline gives CDR1 SGHTA, CDR2 FQGNSA. The CDR3 region has the DNA TGTGCCAGCAGCTTAGAACTAATTCCTACCTACGAGCAGTACTTC. Amino acids: CASSLELIPTYEQYF.

The genes are TRBV27 and TRBJ2-7, with 7 bases identical to TRBD1. The CDR3 has 13 residues. V dropped 5 bases and J dropped 2; count of bases not matched to a gene: 3. The germline gives CDR1 MNHEY, CDR2 SMNVEV (reference sequence). The chain's CDR3 is CASSPGGPYEQYF. CDR3 nucleotide sequence: TGTGCCAGCAGTCCAGGGGGTCCCTACGAGCAGTACTTC.

This clone appeared a single time. The V and J genes are TRBV12-2 and TRBJ1-1. TRBV12-2 is designated a pseudogene. CDR3 length: 14 residues. The CDR3, as DNA: TGTGCAAGTCGCTTCACGGGCCTTGACACTGAAGCTTTCTTT. Amino acids: CASRFTGLDTEAFF.

The chain is built from TRBV19 and TRBJ2-7, with a possible D match to TRBD1 (5 bases). The CDR3 sequence is 12 residues long. V lost 1 base, J lost 5 bases, and 6 bases lay in between. Germline values: CDR1 LNHDA, CDR2 SQIVND (reference sequence). The CDR3: CASSIGGHEQYF. The CDR3 DNA reads TGTGCCAGTAGTATAGGGGGCCACGAGCAGTACTTC. Based on the CDR3 plus reference TRBV19 and TRBJ2-7, the full variable domain is DGGITQSPKYLFRKEGQNVTLSCEQNLNHDAMYWYRQDPGQGLRLIYYSQIVNDFQKGDIAEGYSVSREKKESFPLTVTSAQKNPTAFYLCASSIGGHEQYFGPGTRLTVT.

J is TRBJ1-1 and V is TRBV9; 10 bases fit TRBD1. The CDR3 has 13 amino acids. V trimming: 8 bases; J trimming: 4 bases; junction bases outside the gene matches: 5. Looked up from germline, CDR1 is SGDLS and CDR2 is YYNGEE. The CDR3 nucleotides are TGTGCCAGTGCGACAGGGGGCGGCACTGAAGCTTTCTTT. As protein: CASATGGGTEAFF.

The V gene is TRBV5-1, the J gene TRBJ1-2; maybe TRBD1 (5 bases). Trimming pared 0 bases from V and 8 bases from J, leaving 8 bases between. The CDR3 sequence is 12 residues long. Germline CDR1 and CDR2: SGHRS and YFSETQ. The CDR3 DNA reads as TGCGCCAGCAGCTTGGGAGGGGAGGGCTACACCTTC. This codes for CASSLGGEGYTF.

The chain combines TRBV7-2 with TRBJ1-2, with D unclear. Germline values: CDR1 SGHTA, CDR2 FQGNSA. The germline V and J ends were trimmed by 1 base and 0 bases, with 9 bases remaining between them. The CDR3 length is 15 residues. The CDR3, as DNA: TGTGCCAGCAGCTTAGTATCCTACTCTAACTATGGCTACACCTTC. Its protein is CASSLVSYSNYGYTF.

The rearrangement joins TRBV12-5 to TRBJ2-2; 11 bases fit TRBD2. Per germline, CDR1 LGHNT and CDR2 FRNRAP. CDR3 length: 16 residues. V lost 3 bases and J lost 4; bases outside the gene matches: 4. The CDR3, as DNA: TGTGCTAGTGGTTTCGGGACTAGCGGTGTCACCGGGGAGCTGTTTTTT. Translated, it gives CASGFGTSGVTGELFF.

The chain joins TRBV11-2 to TRBJ1-1; D perhaps matches TRBD1 (6 bases). V lost 5 bases and J 1 base, leaving 14 bases between the germline ends. This CDR3 has 15 amino acids. CDR1 SGHAT and CDR2 FQNNGV come from the germline V gene. The CDR3 loop is CASSPITGSNTEAFF. The CDR3 DNA follows: TGTGCCAGCAGCCCGATTACAGGGTCGAACACTGAAGCTTTCTTT.

For the CDR3, the DNA is TGTGCCAGCAGTCACGGGACAGGCCCCTACGAGCAGTACTTC. Translation gives CASSHGTGPYEQYF. The chain carries TRBV28 and TRBJ2-5; 8 nucleotides line up with TRBD1. The assigned J gene may be wrong: the sequence end matches TRBJ2-7 better. Germline V gene sequence: CDR1 MDHEN, CDR2 SYDVKM. This CDR3 region has 14 residues.

The chain combines TRBV11-3 with TRBJ2-5, with TRBD1 identical over 11 bases. Germline CDR1 SGHNT, CDR2 YENEEA. The V gene end was trimmed by 4 bases and the J gene end by 2 bases; junction bases not matched to a gene: 6. This CDR3 region has 16 residues. DNA of the CDR3: TGTGCCAGCAGCTGGGGGACAGGGGGGCCTCAAGAGACCCAGTACTTC. Translation: CASSWGTGGPQETQYF.